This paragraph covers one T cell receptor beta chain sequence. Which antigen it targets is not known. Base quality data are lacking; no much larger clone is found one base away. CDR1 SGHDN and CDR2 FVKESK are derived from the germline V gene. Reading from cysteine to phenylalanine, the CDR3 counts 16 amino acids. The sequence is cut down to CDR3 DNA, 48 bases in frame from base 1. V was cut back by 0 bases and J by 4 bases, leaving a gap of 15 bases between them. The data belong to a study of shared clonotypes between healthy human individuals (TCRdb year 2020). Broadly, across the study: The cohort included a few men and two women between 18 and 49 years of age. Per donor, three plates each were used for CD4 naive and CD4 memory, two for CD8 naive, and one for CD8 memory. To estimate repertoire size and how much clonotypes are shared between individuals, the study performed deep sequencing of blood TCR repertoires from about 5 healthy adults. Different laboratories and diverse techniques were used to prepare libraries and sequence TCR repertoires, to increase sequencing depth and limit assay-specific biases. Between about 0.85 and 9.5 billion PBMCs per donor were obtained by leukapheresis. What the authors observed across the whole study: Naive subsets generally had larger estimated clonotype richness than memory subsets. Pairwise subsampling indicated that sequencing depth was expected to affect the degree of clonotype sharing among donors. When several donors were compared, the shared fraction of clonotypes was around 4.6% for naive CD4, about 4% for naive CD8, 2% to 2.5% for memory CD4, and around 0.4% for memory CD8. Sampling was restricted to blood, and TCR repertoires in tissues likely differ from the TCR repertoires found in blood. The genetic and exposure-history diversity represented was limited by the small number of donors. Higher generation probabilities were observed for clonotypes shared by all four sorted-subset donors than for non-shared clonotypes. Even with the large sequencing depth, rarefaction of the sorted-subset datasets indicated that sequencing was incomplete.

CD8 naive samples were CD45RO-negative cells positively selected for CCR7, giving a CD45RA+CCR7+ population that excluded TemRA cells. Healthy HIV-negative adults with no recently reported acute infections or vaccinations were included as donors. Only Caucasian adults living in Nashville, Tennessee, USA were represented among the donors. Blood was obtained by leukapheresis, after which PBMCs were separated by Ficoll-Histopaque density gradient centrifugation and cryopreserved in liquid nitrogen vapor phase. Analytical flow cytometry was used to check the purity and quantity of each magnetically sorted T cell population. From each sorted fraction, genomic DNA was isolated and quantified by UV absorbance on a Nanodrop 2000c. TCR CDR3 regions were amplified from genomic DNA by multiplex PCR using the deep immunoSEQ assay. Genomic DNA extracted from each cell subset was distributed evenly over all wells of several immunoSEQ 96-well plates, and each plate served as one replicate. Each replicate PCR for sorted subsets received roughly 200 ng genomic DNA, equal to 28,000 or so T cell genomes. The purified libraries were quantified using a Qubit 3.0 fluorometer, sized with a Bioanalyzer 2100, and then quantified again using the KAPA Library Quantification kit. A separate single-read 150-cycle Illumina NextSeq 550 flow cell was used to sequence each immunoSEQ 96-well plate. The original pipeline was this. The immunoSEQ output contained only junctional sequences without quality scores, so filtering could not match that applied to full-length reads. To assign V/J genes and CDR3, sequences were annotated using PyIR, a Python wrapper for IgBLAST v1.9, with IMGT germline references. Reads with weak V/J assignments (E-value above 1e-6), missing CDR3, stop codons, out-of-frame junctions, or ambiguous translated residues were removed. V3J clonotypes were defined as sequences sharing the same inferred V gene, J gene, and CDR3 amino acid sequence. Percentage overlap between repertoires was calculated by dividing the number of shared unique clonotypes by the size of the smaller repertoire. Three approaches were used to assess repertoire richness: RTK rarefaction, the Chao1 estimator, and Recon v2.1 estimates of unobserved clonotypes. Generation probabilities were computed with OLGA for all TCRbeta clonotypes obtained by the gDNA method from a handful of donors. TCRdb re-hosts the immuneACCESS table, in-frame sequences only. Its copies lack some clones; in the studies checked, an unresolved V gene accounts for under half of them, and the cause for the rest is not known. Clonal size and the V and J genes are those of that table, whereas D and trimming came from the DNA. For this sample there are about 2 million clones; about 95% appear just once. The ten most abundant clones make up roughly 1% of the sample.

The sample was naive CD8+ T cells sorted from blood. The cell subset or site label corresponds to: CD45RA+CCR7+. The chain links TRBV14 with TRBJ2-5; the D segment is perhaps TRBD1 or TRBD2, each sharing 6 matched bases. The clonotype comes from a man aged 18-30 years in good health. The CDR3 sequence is CASSQDGRGALETQYF. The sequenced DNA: TGTGCCAGCAGCCAAGATGGTAGGGGGGCTTTAGAGACCCAGTACTTC. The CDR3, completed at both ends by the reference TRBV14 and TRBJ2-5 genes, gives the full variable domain EAGVTQFPSHSVIEKGQTVTLRCDPISGHDNLYWYRRVMGKEIKFLLHFVKESKQDESGMPNNRFLAERTGGTYSTLKVQPAELEDSGVYFCASSQDGRGALETQYFGPGTRLLVL.